This T cell receptor beta chain was sequenced in a study of spatial heterogeneity in lung cancer. Whole-study context: Each time, sequencing found more beta-chain sequences than alpha-chain sequences.

This clonotype appeared many times. The junction had 7 bases not matched to a gene; V was cut back by 5 bases and J by 5 bases. The CDR3 totals 15 residues. Stated time point: blood at routine non-recurrence follow-up after resection. Extraction of whole RNA from tumor, nontumor lung or frozen PBMC preceded unsorted sequencing. TCRdb analysed the 5' RACE reads with MiXCR anew, one entry per CDR3 protein. This sample carries fewer than 150,000 distinct CDR3 sequences, 10% to 14% of them seen once, and the ten largest clones take more than 20%. The rearrangement links TRBV12-3 or TRBV12-4 to TRBJ2-2, with 8 bases identical to TRBD2. The source of this sequence is a female donor with early-stage non-small cell lung cancer. This specimen was PBMCs, taken at follow-up. The CDR3 nucleotides are TGTGCCAGCAGTCCACTAGCGGAGTTGACCGGGGAGCTGTTTTTT. Translated: CASSPLAELTGELFF.